The 27 T cell receptor beta chains below come from one sample, sequenced in a study of control samples from healthy donors and cancer patients. TCRdb keeps only in-frame clones here, not all; method: immunoSEQ multiplex PCR. The sample yields 150,000 or so clones, roughly 94% seen once. The material sequenced was blood. The receptors were sampled from a woman aged 40 to 50 in good health.

The CDR3 coding sequence is TGTGCCAGCAGCAAACCCACACCCGGACAAAGAGGGACGTATGGCTACACCTTC. Protein product: CASSKPTPGQRGTYGYTF. The genes are TRBV21-1 and TRBJ1-2. TRBV21-1 is deemed a pseudogene. This CDR3 is 18 amino acids long.

CDR3 sequence reads: CASSQFVFGAGSYNSPLHF. CDR3 DNA: TGTGCCAGCAGCCAATTTGTTTTCGGGGCTGGCTCCTATAATTCACCCCTCCACTTT. The chain has TRBV14 and TRBJ1-6, with TRBD1 as a possible D gene (5 bases). This CDR3 is built from 19 residues. V was trimmed by 2 bases and J by 0 bases, leaving 17 bases between them. The V gene's germline CDR1 is SGHDN and CDR2 FVKESK.

The V call is TRBV12-5, the J call TRBJ2-7, with 8 bases lining up with TRBD1. V lost 5 bases, J lost 4 bases, and 10 bases stayed unmatched. Germline V CDR1 and CDR2: LGHNT, FRNRAP. This CDR3 comprises 15 residues. Here the CDR3 reads CASGPRTGSRYEQYF. The CDR3 region has the DNA TGTGCTAGTGGTCCCCGGACAGGGTCAAGATACGAGCAGTACTTC. Full variable domain (missing parts from reference TRBV12-5 and TRBJ2-7): DARVTQTPRHKVTEMGQEVTMRCQPILGHNTVFWYRQTMMQGLELLAYFRNRAPLDDSGMPKDRFSAEMPDATLATLKIQPSEPRDSAVYFCASGPRTGSRYEQYFGPGTRLTVT.

This clone was observed a single time. CDR3 in DNA: TGTGCCAGCAGCCAAGATCCCCCGGCTAGCGGGGGGGAGGCCCAGTACTTC. Residues: CASSQDPPASGGEAQYF. The chain couples TRBV3-1 (or the pseudogene TRBV3-2) to TRBJ2-5; the match to TRBD2 covers 12 bases. The CDR3 consists of 17 residues. The junction had 11 bases not matched to a gene; V was cut back by 0 bases and J by 9 bases. The germline V gene has CDR1 LGHDT and CDR2 YNNKEL (reference sequence).

The chain combines TRBV5-1 with TRBJ2-2; the D gene is possibly TRBD2 (6 bases). The CDR3 spans 15 residues. Trimming removed 3 bases from V and 5 bases from J, with 14 bases in between. Germline V lookup: CDR1 SGHRS, CDR2 YFSETQ. The DNA of the CDR3 is TGCGCCAGCAGCTCCATTTACGGGGGAACCGGGGAGCTGTTTTTT. Residues: CASSSIYGGTGELFF.

DNA of the CDR3: TGTGCCAGCAGTTACTCCACTAGCGGCAGCGAGCAGTACTTC. Translated: CASSYSTSGSEQYF. J is TRBJ2-7 and V is TRBV6-2 or TRBV6-3; 8 positions agree with TRBD2. With 0 bases clipped from V and 6 bases from J, the junction kept 4 bases outside the gene matches. CDR1 and CDR2 from the germline V gene are MNHEY and SVGEGT. The CDR3 contains 14 residues.

The chain links TRBV19 to TRBJ1-2; D remains ambiguous. CDR1 is LNHDA, CDR2 SQIVND, per germline (reference sequence). Trimming shortened V by 5 bases and J by 1 base, and 17 bases separated the two germline ends. There are 16 residues in the CDR3. CDR3 in amino acids: CASSHWTGKFNYGYTF. The CDR3, as DNA: TGTGCCAGTAGTCACTGGACCGGGAAGTTTAACTATGGCTACACCTTC.

The chain is built from TRBV25-1 and TRBJ1-1; TRBD1 matches 10 bases. The CDR3 loop spans 15 amino acids. Germline V CDR1 and CDR2: MGHDK, SYGVNS. V dropped 4 bases and J dropped 7; count of bases not matched to a gene: 9. This CDR3 reads CASSVWGTGVREAFF. In nucleotides, the CDR3 is TGTGCCAGCAGTGTTTGGGGGACAGGGGTCCGTGAAGCTTTCTTT.

CDR3 in DNA: TGTGCCACCAGTGAAAGGGGACTAGCGAAAGATACGCAGTATTTT. Protein sequence: CATSERGLAKDTQYF. The rearrangement uses TRBV24-1 and TRBJ2-3; 10 nucleotides align to TRBD2. V was clipped by 4 bases and J by 5 bases; unmatched bases: 5. The CDR3 contains 15 residues. Germline V gene sequence: CDR1 KGHDR, CDR2 SFDVKD.

This clone occurred once. V gene TRBV9 combines with J gene TRBJ2-1, with 7 bases identical to TRBD2. Germline V CDR1 and CDR2: SGDLS, YYNGEE. This CDR3 region has 15 residues. The V gene end was trimmed by 0 bases and the J gene end by 7 bases; junction bases not matched to a gene: 7. The CDR3 DNA sequence: TGTGCCAGCAGCGTAGCAGCGGGGTTAGAGAATGAGCAGTTCTTC. Its translation is CASSVAAGLENEQFF.

This chain links TRBV5-5 with TRBJ1-2; no definite D call. Germline assignment: CDR1 SGHKS and CDR2 YYEKEE (reference sequence). The CDR3 runs to 13 residues. V was pared by 3 bases and J by 7 bases, with 13 bases between. Written as DNA, the CDR3 is TGTGCCAGCAGCTCTGGGCTACAGCCTGGCTACACCTTC. This gives the protein CASSSGLQPGYTF.

The chain couples TRBV7-8 to TRBJ1-2; D is unclear. The CDR3 consists of 14 residues. V was cut by 3 bases and J by 4 bases, with 12 bases left in between. In germline, CDR1 is SGHVS, CDR2 FQNEAQ. This chain's CDR3 is CASSLMRTAYGYTF. In nucleotides, the CDR3 is TGTGCCAGCAGCTTGATGAGGACTGCCTATGGCTACACCTTC.

The V call is TRBV4-3, the J call TRBJ2-7; 9 bases agree with TRBD1. The CDR3 length is 15 residues. Germline V lookup: CDR1 LGHNA, CDR2 YSLEER. The V and J ends lost 4 bases and 4 bases, in that order; junction bases with no gene match: 8. The CDR3 reads CASSLSQGAQYEQYF. Written as DNA, the CDR3 is TGCGCCAGCAGCCTGTCACAGGGGGCGCAATACGAGCAGTACTTC.

V gene TRBV6-2 or TRBV6-3 combines with J gene TRBJ2-3; the D is unclear. The CDR3 loop spans 15 amino acids. The V gene's germline CDR1 is MNHEY and CDR2 SVGEGT. Trimming took off 4 bases at V and 5 bases at J, with 16 bases between the two ends. CDR3 coding DNA: TGTGCCAGCAGTTGGGCTGGGCTTAAAGGAGATACGCAGTATTTT. Translating gives CASSWAGLKGDTQYF.

The chain uses TRBV27 and TRBJ1-1, with unresolved D. CDR3 length equals 15 residues. Trimming stripped 0 bases from V and 0 bases from J, with 8 bases between. Germline-derived CDR1 and CDR2 are MNHEY and SMNVEV (reference sequence). The chain's CDR3 is CASSLSISVNTEAFF. CDR3 sequence (DNA): TGTGCCAGCAGTTTATCGATAAGTGTGAACACTGAAGCTTTCTTT.

This clone was seen a single time. J is TRBJ1-5 and V is TRBV6-2 or TRBV6-3; 8 bases are shared with TRBD1. The length of the CDR3 is 16 residues. CDR1 is MNHEY, CDR2 SVGEGT, per germline. With 1 base clipped from V and 6 bases from J, the junction kept 8 bases outside the gene matches. DNA for the CDR3: TGTGCCAGCAGTTACTTCGGGACAGGAGGTGGTCAGCCCCAGCATTTT. Translating it yields CASSYFGTGGGQPQHF.

The J gene is TRBJ1-2, the V gene TRBV5-6; perhaps TRBD1 as D (5 bases). CDR3 length equals 17 residues. Germline CDR1 reads SGHDT; CDR2 reads YYEEEE. Trimming shortened V by 10 bases and J by 1 base, and 26 bases separated the two germline ends. CDR3 in amino acids: CASAEGGVYGINYGYTF. CDR3 DNA: TGTGCCTCCGCGGAGGGAGGGGTATATGGTATTAACTATGGCTACACCTTC.

J is TRBJ1-5 and V is TRBV5-4, with D possibly matching TRBD1 (6 bases). Trimming took off 3 bases at V and 9 bases at J, with 16 bases between the two ends. There are 14 residues in the CDR3. The germline V gene encodes CDR1 SGHNT and CDR2 YYREEE (reference sequence). CDR3 loop: CASSSTGDDGPQHF. Written as DNA, the CDR3 is TGTGCCAGCAGCTCGACAGGCGATGACGGGCCCCAGCATTTT.

The chain couples TRBV14 to TRBJ2-2; D is uncertain. Trimming removed 4 bases at V and 7 bases at J, with 10 bases between. This CDR3 comprises 13 residues. Germline V gene data show CDR1 as SGHDN and CDR2 as FVKESK. The CDR3 nucleotides read TGTGCCAGCAGCCCCCTCGGTGGCGGGGAGCTGTTTTTT. Its translation: CASSPLGGGELFF.

This clone was detected only once. The chain combines TRBV21-1 with TRBJ1-2. TRBV21-1 is given as a pseudogene. This CDR3 is 23 amino acids long. The CDR3 DNA reads as TGTGCCAGCAGCAAGATATTGTGCGGGCGTTTTACGTCTTGCCAGATTCTTGGATATGGCTACACCTTC. Protein sequence: CASSKILCGRFTSCQILGYGYTF.

The V call is TRBV21-1, the J call TRBJ1-1. TRBV21-1 is flagged as a pseudogene. The CDR3 runs 13 residues. CDR3 residues: CASSNPGGTEAFF. CDR3 DNA: TGTGCCAGCAGCAACCCTGGGGGCACTGAAGCTTTCTTT.

The chain uses TRBV5-4 and TRBJ2-2; no definite D call. V lost 4 bases and J lost 2, with 9 bases in between. This CDR3 comprises 14 residues. CDR1 and CDR2 from the germline V gene are SGHNT and YYREEE (reference sequence). CDR3 loop: CASSPVLNTGELFF. The CDR3 DNA follows: TGTGCCAGCAGCCCCGTACTTAACACCGGGGAGCTGTTTTTT.

V gene TRBV7-9 combines with J gene TRBJ1-5, with unresolved D. Germline CDR1 is SEHNR and CDR2 is FQNEAQ (reference sequence). V was trimmed by 5 bases and J by 9 bases, leaving 14 bases between them. The CDR3 runs to 13 residues. CDR3 coding DNA: TGTGCCAGCAGCCTCGACGGTGCGCGGCCCCAGCATTTT. The encoded protein is CASSLDGARPQHF. The variable domain in full, with the rest retrieved from reference TRBV7-9 and TRBJ1-5, is DTGVSQNPRHKITKRGQNVTFRCDPISEHNRLYWYRQTLGQGPEFLTYFQNEAQLEKSRLLSDRFSAERPKGSFSTLEIQRTEQGDSAMYLCASSLDGARPQHFGDGTRLSIL.

The J gene is TRBJ2-7, the V gene TRBV29-1; D not certain. V dropped 2 bases and J dropped 0 bases, with 5 bases sitting between them. The CDR3 loop spans 12 amino acids. In germline, CDR1 is SQVTM, CDR2 ANQGSEA. Written as DNA, the CDR3 is TGCAGCGTTGAACAGAGCTCCTACGAGCAGTACTTC. Residues: CSVEQSSYEQYF.

The rearrangement joins TRBV12-3 or TRBV12-4 to TRBJ1-5; D might be TRBD1 (6 bases). V lost 7 bases and J 8 bases, leaving 15 bases between the germline ends. The CDR3 runs to 13 residues. CDR3 loop: CASTTNRDKPQHF. CDR3 coding DNA: TGTGCCAGCACCACGAACAGGGATAAGCCCCAGCATTTT.

This clone was detected only once. V gene TRBV30 combines with J gene TRBJ2-7; D not certain. Germline assignment: CDR1 GTSNPN and CDR2 SVGIG (reference sequence). This CDR3 is 14 amino acids long. Between the trimmed V and J ends, which lost 2 bases and 0 bases, there was a span of 11 bases. CDR3 DNA sequence: TGTGCCTGGAGTTCCCAGGAGAGCTCCTACGAGCAGTACTTC. It codes for CAWSSQESSYEQYF.

The gene calls are TRBV7-2 and TRBJ2-2; D ambiguous. The CDR3 totals 13 residues. Between the trimmed V and J ends, which lost 5 bases and 7 bases, there was a span of 11 bases. The germline gives CDR1 SGHTA, CDR2 FQGNSA. The CDR3 DNA is TGTGCCAGCAGCCCGCTTTGGGGCGGGGAGCTGTTTTTT. Translating gives CASSPLWGGELFF.